A selection of T cell receptor beta chains follows, all from one sample in a study of T-cell reconstitution after alpha-beta-depleted transplantation in children. TCRdb reanalysed the PCR reads using MiXCR and keeps one entry per CDR3 protein. The repertoire includes about 410,000 distinct CDR3 sequences, roughly 22% of them detected once, and approximately 3.8% sits in the top ten. The sequenced sample was PBMCs from the stem cell graft donor, obtained from the stem cell graft. The receptor set was obtained from a human donor who donated a stem cell graft to a child with acute myeloid leukemia. The CDR3 runs from the conserved cysteine through the conserved F or W. Fields, in order: CDR3 protein, J gene, V gene.

CDR3: CSVDAAGASSYNEQFF
J: TRBJ2-1
V: TRBV29-1

CDR3: CSASRTAEAYEQYF
J: TRBJ2-7
V: TRBV20-1

CDR3: CASSQFSQETQYF
J: TRBJ2-5
V: TRBV4-1

CDR3: CSVEVATEAFF
J: TRBJ1-1
V: TRBV29-1

CDR3: CASSLALVVGGSTDTQYF
J: TRBJ2-3
V: TRBV5-1

CDR3: CASSAGLAGGYEQYF
J: TRBJ2-7
V: TRBV25-1

CDR3: CSVGVQGGGTEAFF
J: TRBJ1-1
V: TRBV29-1

CDR3: CASSQDILAGVDEQYF
J: TRBJ2-7
V: TRBV4-3

CDR3: CATTTGQGVYEQYF
J: TRBJ2-7
V: TRBV15

CDR3: CSVQPMMNTEAFF
J: TRBJ1-1
V: TRBV29-1

CDR3: CASSLAGPVDTQYF
J: TRBJ2-3
V: TRBV5-1

CDR3: CSAINALGRTEFLGQPQHF
J: TRBJ1-5
V: TRBV20-1

CDR3: CASSFRTSDPYEQYF
J: TRBJ2-7
V: TRBV7-8

CDR3: CASRAPGQVYEQYF
J: TRBJ2-7
V: TRBV28

CDR3: CSFSGRAYNEQFF
J: TRBJ2-1
V: TRBV20-1

CDR3: CASSIGTERYEQYF
J: TRBJ2-7
V: TRBV19

CDR3: CSAPRDTYGYTF
J: TRBJ1-2
V: TRBV20-1

CDR3: CASSYSGGAFNNEQFF
J: TRBJ2-1
V: TRBV6-5

CDR3: CASSLAPSDHYEQYF
J: TRBJ2-7
V: TRBV6-1

CDR3: CSVPQVANTEAFF
J: TRBJ1-1
V: TRBV29-1

CDR3: CATSRIKGLQINEQFF
J: TRBJ2-1
V: TRBV15

CDR3: CASSESEGAYSEQYF
J: TRBJ2-7
V: TRBV25-1

CDR3: CSATRGGPQETQYF
J: TRBJ2-5
V: TRBV20-1

CDR3: CSASGTDEAFF
J: TRBJ1-1
V: TRBV20-1

CDR3: CSAAGWSLYQETQYF
J: TRBJ2-5
V: TRBV20-1

CDR3: CSVRFGGSLPYNEQFF
J: TRBJ2-1
V: TRBV29-1

CDR3: CASSSIPRPGGTQYF
J: TRBJ2-5
V: TRBV7-2

CDR3: CASSQITANTGELFF
J: TRBJ2-2
V: TRBV4-1

CDR3: CSAKLAGDTQYF
J: TRBJ2-3
V: TRBV20-1

CDR3: CASSSRINQPQHF
J: TRBJ1-5
V: TRBV28

CDR3: CASSPSGRPTYNEQFF
J: TRBJ2-1
V: TRBV7-2

CDR3: CASSRTSGVKETQYF
J: TRBJ2-5
V: TRBV4-1

CDR3: CATSDPFASGRYNEQFF
J: TRBJ2-1
V: TRBV24-1

CDR3: CASSEWGADSGELFF
J: TRBJ2-2
V: TRBV10-2

CDR3: CSARVTNGYTF
J: TRBJ1-2
V: TRBV20-1

CDR3: CSAVAGGVDFEQYF
J: TRBJ2-7
V: TRBV29-1

CDR3: CASSPRGSGKHEQFF
J: TRBJ2-1
V: TRBV12-3/TRBV12-4

CDR3: CASSQENNYGYTF
J: TRBJ1-2
V: TRBV14

CDR3: CASSQDRGETYNEQFF
J: TRBJ2-1
V: TRBV4-1

CDR3: CSARDLNGTSYNEQFF
J: TRBJ2-1
V: TRBV20-1

CDR3: CAGSNGAFSPLHF
J: TRBJ1-6
V: TRBV6-6

CDR3: CSVWDSYEQFF
J: TRBJ2-1
V: TRBV29-1

CDR3: CSASGTKFSPDTQYF
J: TRBJ2-3
V: TRBV20-1